The text below deals with one T cell receptor (beta chain). What this receptor recognizes is not known. Base qualities are not recorded, but no much larger clone differs from it by a single base. Preparation of the library involved the immunoSEQ multiplex PCR assay. RNA was extracted from all samples and reverse transcribed into cDNA as template for TCR sequencing. SuperScript III was used to make first-strand cDNA, primed with a 2:1 mix of oligo-dT and random hexamers. A synthetic immune receptor repertoire was used to measure amplification bias, and any remaining bias was corrected computationally. Processing in the source paper ran as follows. Raw reads were preprocessed to remove errors, and CDR3 was defined according to IMGT conventions as the region from the conserved cysteine to phenylalanine. To get clonality, Shannon entropy was normalized by log2 of the number of productive unique TCRs and the result was subtracted from 1. Whether scalp clones were CD4 or CD8 was inferred by matching scalp TCRbeta sequences against CD4 and CD8 repertoires sorted from blood. Entries here come from immuneACCESS through TCRdb and include only in-frame sequences with V and J called. Some clones fail to appear in such tables; in the studies checked, an unresolved V gene covers under half of the shortfall, and the cause of the remainder is unknown. That table furnishes V, J and clone size, whereas the DNA furnished D and trimming. This sample is represented by hundreds of thousands of clones; about 60% of them were singletons. The ten largest clones capture about 0.9% of the sample.

These data are taken from a study of CD8+ T cells in alopecia areata (dated by TCRdb to 2016 to 2019). Regarding the study in general: Treated patients were enrolled in an open-label pilot trial of oral tofacitinib at 5 to 10 mg twice daily for moderate-to-severe alopecia areata. Tofacitinib was administered for 6 to 18 months, and 6 months of follow-up off drug were then conducted to assess delayed response and recurrence. Disease severity in treated patients was measured with the SALT score, which quantifies the percentage of affected scalp surface area. To study T cell clonal expansion in alopecia areata, the researchers applied high-throughput TCRbeta sequencing to both the C3H/HeJ mouse model and human patients. In humans, TCRbeta sequencing was performed on scalp tissue and on sorted CD4+ and CD8+ peripheral blood T cells from healthy controls and from patients with patchy or totalis/universalis alopecia areata. Tofacitinib-treated patients had biopsies at baseline and at 4 and 24 weeks of treatment, with a later scalp biopsy in several patients. Scalp clonality was compared across normal scalp (n=4), patchy alopecia areata scalp (n=8), and alopecia totalis/universalis scalp (n=8). RNA came from the PAXgene miRNA kit for fixed scalp, the miRNeasy kit for PBMCs, and the RNeasy kit for mouse skin. immunoSEQ multiplex PCR using 35 Vbeta forward primers and 13 Jbeta reverse primers was used to amplify TCRbeta CDR3 regions. Overall study results and their limits: Lesional scalp, especially in alopecia totalis/universalis, showed higher clonality and more expanded CD8+ clones than normal scalp, suggesting antigenic drive. Because the treated cohort was small and had just a single nonresponder, larger studies are needed to establish links between baseline CD8+ expansion and response. Scalp clonality and the number of expanded CD8+ clones among the top 100 scalp clones were significantly decreased by tofacitinib. Unlike mouse skin, which is dominated by gammadelta T cells, normal human skin has resident alphabeta T cells that are also sequenced, and this complicates analysis of the scalp TCR repertoire. TCR sequences shared between patients were less clear than in mice, possibly partly because of HLA diversity in the patient population. Many expanded lesional clones persisted in scalp and blood during tofacitinib treatment, which may partly explain relapse after stopping treatment.

Reading the label with the study, this specimen's treatment or condition is: oral pan-JAK inhibitor, 5-10 mg twice daily. Lesional scalp punch biopsies and peripheral blood were obtained from alopecia areata patients. PBMCs were isolated by density centrifugation and stained for CD3, CD4 and CD8, and CD4+ and CD8+ T cells were sorted on a FACSAria. Sequenced material: CD4+ T cells sorted from blood, taken at approximately week 51, from a patient treated with tofacitinib. This clonotype was obtained from a human donor with alopecia areata.

CDR3 reads: CASSGPTSSETQYF. The sequenced DNA is TGTGCCAGCAGCGGGCCGACTAGTAGCGAGACCCAGTACTTC. The chain was built from TRBV9 and TRBJ2-5; matching of 6 bases hints at TRBD2 as the D gene. Trimming removed 3 bases from V and 5 bases from J, leaving 14 bases between the germline ends. The germline V gene provides CDR1 SGDLS and CDR2 YYNGEE. The CDR3, from cysteine to phenylalanine, totals 14 residues. Left in the record is the CDR3 DNA by itself, 42 bases read in frame from the first base.